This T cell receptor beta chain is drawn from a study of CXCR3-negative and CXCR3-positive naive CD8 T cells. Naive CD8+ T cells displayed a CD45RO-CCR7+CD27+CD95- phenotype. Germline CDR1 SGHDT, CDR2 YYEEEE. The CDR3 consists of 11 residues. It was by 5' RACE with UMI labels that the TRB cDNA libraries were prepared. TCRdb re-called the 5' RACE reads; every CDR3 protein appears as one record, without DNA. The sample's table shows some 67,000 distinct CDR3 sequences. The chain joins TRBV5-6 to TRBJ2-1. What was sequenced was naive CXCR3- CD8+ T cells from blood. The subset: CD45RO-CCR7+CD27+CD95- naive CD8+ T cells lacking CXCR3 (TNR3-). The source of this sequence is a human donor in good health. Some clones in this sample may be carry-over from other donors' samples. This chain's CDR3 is CASSLEAEQFF.